This T cell receptor beta chain was recovered during a study of control samples from healthy donors and cancer patients. This CDR3 comprises 11 residues. Germline-derived CDR1 and CDR2 are DFQATT and SNEGSKA (reference sequence). The V gene lost 3 bases and the J gene lost 4 bases, with 7 bases spanning the gap. Method: immunoSEQ multiplex PCR; TCRdb's copy keeps in-frame clones and lacks some. The profile shows approximately 150,000 clones, under 90% of them singletons. The specimen was blood. This clonotype originated in a young man in good health. The V call is TRBV20-1, the J call TRBJ2-7, with a tentative D call TRBD2 (5 bases). The CDR3 coding sequence is TGCAGTGCTAGCGGGGTTTACGAGCAGTACTTC. Its protein is CSASGVYEQYF.